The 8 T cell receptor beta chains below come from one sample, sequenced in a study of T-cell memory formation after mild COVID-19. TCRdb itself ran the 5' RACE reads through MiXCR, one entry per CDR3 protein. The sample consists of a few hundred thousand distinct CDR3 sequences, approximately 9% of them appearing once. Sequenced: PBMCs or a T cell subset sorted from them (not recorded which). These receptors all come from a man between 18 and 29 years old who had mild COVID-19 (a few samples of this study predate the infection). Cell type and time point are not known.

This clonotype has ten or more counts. The CDR3 nucleotides are TGTGCCAGCAGATTACAACAGAACACTGAAGCTTTCTTT. Its protein product is CASRLQQNTEAFF. The rearrangement links TRBV6-2 or TRBV6-3 to TRBJ1-1; no definite D call. The CDR3 has 13 residues. The ends were cut back, 6 bases at V and 1 base at J, with 9 bases in the middle. Per the germline V gene, CDR1 is MNHEY and CDR2 is SVGEGT.

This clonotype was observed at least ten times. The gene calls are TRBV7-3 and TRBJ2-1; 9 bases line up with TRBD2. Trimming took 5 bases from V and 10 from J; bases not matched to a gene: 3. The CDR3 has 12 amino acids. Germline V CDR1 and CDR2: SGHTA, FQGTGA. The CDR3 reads CASSKLAGEQFF. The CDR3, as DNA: TGTGCCAGCAGCAAACTAGCGGGCGAGCAGTTCTTC.

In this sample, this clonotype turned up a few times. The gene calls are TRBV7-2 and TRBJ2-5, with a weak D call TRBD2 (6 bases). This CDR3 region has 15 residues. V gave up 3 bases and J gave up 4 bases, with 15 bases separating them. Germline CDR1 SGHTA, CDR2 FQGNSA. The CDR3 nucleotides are TGTGCCAGCAGCTTCGCGCGGGGCGGAGTAGAGACCCAGTACTTC. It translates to CASSFARGGVETQYF.

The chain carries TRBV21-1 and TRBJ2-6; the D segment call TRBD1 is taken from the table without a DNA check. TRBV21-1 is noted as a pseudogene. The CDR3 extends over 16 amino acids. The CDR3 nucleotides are TGTGCCGGAGGGACAGGGTATACTTCTGGGGCCAACGTCCTGACTTTC. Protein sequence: CAGGTGYTSGANVLTF.

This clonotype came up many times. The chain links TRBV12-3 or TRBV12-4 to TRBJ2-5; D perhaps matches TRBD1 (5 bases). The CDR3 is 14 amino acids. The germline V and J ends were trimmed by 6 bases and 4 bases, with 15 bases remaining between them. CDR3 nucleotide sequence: TGTGCCAGCAGCATCGCAGGGTTCCCAGAGACCCAGTACTTC. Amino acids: CASSIAGFPETQYF.

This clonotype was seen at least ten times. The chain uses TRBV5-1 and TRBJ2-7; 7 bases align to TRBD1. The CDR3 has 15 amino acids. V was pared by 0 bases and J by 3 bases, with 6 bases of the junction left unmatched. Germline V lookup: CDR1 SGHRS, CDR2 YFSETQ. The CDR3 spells CASSLGGGGNYEQYF. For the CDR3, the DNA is TGCGCCAGCAGCTTGGGAGGGGGCGGAAACTACGAGCAGTACTTC.

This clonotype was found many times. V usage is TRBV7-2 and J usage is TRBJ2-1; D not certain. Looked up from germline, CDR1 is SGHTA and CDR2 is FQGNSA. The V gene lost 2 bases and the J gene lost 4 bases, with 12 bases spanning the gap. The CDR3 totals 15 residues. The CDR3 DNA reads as TGTGCCAGCAGCTTACCCCTCGGCAGTTACAATGAGCAGTTCTTC. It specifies CASSLPLGSYNEQFF.

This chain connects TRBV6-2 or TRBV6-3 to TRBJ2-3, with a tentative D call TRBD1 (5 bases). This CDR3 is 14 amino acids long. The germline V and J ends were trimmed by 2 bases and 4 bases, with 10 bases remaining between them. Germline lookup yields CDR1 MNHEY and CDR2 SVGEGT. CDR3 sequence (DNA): TGTGCCAGCAGTTACGGGTCAGGGCCAGATACGCAGTATTTT. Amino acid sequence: CASSYGSGPDTQYF.